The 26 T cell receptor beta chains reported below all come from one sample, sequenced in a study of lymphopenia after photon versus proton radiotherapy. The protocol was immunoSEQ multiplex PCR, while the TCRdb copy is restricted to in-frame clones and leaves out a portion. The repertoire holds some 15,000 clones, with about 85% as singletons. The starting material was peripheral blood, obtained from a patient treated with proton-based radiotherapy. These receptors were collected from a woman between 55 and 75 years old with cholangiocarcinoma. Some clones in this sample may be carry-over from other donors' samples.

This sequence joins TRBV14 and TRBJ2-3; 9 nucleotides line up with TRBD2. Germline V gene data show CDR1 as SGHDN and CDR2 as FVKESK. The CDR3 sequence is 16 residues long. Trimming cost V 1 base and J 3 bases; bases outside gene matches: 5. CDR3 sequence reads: CASSQGAGGFTDTQYF. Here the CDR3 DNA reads TGTGCCAGCAGCCAAGGAGCGGGGGGTTTTACAGATACGCAGTATTTT. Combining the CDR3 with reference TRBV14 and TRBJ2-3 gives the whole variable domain EAGVTQFPSHSVIEKGQTVTLRCDPISGHDNLYWYRRVMGKEIKFLLHFVKESKQDESGMPNNRFLAERTGGTYSTLKVQPAELEDSGVYFCASSQGAGGFTDTQYFGPGTRLTVL.

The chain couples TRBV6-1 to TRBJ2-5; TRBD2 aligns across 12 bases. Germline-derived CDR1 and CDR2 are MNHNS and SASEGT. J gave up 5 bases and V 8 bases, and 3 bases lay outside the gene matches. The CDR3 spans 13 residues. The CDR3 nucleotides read TGTGCCAGCCGACTAGCGGGGGTGGAGACCCAGTACTTC. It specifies CASRLAGVETQYF.

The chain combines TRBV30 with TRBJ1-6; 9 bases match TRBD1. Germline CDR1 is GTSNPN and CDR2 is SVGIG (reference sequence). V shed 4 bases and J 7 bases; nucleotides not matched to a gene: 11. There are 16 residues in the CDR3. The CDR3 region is CAWTMDRGSRNSPLHF. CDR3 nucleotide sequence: TGTGCCTGGACCATGGACAGGGGAAGTAGGAATTCACCCCTCCACTTT.

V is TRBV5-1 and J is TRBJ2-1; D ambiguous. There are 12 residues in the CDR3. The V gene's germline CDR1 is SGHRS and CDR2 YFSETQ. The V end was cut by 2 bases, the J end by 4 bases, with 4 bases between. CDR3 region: CASSFEYNEQFF. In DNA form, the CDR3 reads TGCGCCAGCAGCTTTGAATACAATGAGCAGTTCTTC.

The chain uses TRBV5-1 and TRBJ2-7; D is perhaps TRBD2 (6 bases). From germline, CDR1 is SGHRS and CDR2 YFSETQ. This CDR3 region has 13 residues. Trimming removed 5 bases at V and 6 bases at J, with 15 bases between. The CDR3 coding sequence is TGCGCCAGCAGTGTGGGGGGTTCTTCCGAGCAGTACTTC. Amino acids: CASSVGGSSEQYF.

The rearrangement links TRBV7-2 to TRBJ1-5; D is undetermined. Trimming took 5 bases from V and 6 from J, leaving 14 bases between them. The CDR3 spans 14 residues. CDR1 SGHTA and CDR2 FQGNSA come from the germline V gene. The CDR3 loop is CASSQTITGQPQHF. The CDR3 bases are TGTGCCAGCAGCCAAACCATAACCGGTCAGCCCCAGCATTTT.

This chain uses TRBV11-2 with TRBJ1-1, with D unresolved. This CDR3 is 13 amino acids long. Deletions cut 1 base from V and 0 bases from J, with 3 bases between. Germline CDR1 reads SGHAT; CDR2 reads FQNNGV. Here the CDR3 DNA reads TGTGCCAGCAGCTTAGCGTTGAACACTGAAGCTTTCTTT. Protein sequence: CASSLALNTEAFF.

CDR3 sequence: CASSSPSNEQFF. In DNA form, the CDR3 reads TGCGCCAGCAGCTCCCCCTCCAATGAGCAGTTCTTC. This chain connects TRBV5-1 to TRBJ2-1; D ambiguous. V dropped 3 bases and J dropped 6 bases, with 7 bases sitting between them. Germline lookup yields CDR1 SGHRS and CDR2 YFSETQ. The length of the CDR3 is 12 residues. The whole variable domain, remainder taken from reference TRBV5-1 and TRBJ2-1, is KAGVTQTPRYLIKTRGQQVTLSCSPISGHRSVSWYQQTPGQGLQFLFEYFSETQRNKGNFPGRFSGRQFSNSRSEMNVSTLELGDSALYLCASSSPSNEQFFGPGTRLTVL.

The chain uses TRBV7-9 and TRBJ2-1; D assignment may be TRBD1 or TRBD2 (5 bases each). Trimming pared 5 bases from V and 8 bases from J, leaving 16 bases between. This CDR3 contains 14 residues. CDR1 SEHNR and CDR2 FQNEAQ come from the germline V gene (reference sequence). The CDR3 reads CASSRRGGGDEQFF. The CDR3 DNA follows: TGTGCCAGCAGCCGCCGGGGCGGTGGCGATGAGCAGTTCTTC.

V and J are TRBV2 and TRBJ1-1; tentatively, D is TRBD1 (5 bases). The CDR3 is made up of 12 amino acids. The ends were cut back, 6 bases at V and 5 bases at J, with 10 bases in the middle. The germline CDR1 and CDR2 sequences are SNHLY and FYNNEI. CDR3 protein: CASSPGITEAFF. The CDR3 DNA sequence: TGTGCCAGCAGCCCAGGGATTACTGAAGCTTTCTTT.

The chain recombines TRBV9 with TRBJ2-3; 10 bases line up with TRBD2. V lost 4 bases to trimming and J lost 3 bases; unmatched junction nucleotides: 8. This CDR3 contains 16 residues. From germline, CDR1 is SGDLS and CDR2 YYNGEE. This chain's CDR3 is CASSTHGTSATDTQYF. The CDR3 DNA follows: TGTGCCAGCAGCACCCACGGGACTAGCGCGACAGATACGCAGTATTTT.

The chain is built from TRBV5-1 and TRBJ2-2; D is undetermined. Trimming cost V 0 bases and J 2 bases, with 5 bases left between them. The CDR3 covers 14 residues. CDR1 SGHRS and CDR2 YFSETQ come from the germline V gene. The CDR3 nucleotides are TGCGCCAGCAGCTTGGAGACAAACACCGGGGAGCTGTTTTTT. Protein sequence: CASSLETNTGELFF.

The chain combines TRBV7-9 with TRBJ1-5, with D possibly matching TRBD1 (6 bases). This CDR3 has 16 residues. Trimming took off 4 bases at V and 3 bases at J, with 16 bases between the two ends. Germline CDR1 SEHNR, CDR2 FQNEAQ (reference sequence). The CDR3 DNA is TGTGCCAGCAGCTCCATCGGACAGACGCCCAATCAGCCCCAGCATTTT. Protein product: CASSSIGQTPNQPQHF.

The DNA for the CDR3 is TGCAGCGTTCCCCTTGTTGCCACTGAAGCTTTCTTT. This gives the protein CSVPLVATEAFF. The chain combines TRBV29-1 with TRBJ1-1; no clear D. CDR1 and CDR2 from the germline V gene are SQVTM and ANQGSEA. This CDR3 has 12 amino acids. Trimming took 5 bases from V and 4 from J, leaving 11 bases between them. Drawing the rest from reference TRBV29-1 and TRBJ1-1, the complete variable domain is SAVISQKPSRDICQRGTSLTIQCQVDSQVTMMFWYRQQPGQSLTLIATANQGSEATYESGFVIDKFPISRPNLTFSTLTVSNMSPEDSSIYLCSVPLVATEAFFGQGTRLTVV.

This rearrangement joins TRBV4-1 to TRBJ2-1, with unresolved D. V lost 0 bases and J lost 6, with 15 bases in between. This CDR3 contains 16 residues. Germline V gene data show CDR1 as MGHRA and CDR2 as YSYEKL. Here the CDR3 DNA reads TGCGCCAGCAGCCAAGATGATCACCGAAGTGGCAATGAGCAGTTCTTC. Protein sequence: CASSQDDHRSGNEQFF.

The CDR3 DNA follows: TGTGCCAGCTCACCTAGTAGCGGGAGAAATTGGGGAGGGGCCAAAAACATTCAGTACTTC. It translates to CASSPSSGRNWGGAKNIQYF. This chain connects TRBV18 to TRBJ2-4, with 9 bases fitting TRBD2. The junction had 16 bases not matched to a gene; V was cut back by 3 bases and J by 1 base. This CDR3 comprises 20 residues. The V gene's germline CDR1 is KGHSH and CDR2 LQKENI.

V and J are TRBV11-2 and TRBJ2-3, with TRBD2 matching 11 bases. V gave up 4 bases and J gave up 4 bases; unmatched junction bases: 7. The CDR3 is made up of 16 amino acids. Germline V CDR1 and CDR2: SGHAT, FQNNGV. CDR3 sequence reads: CASSYFSGGGSDTQYF. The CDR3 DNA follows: TGTGCCAGCAGCTACTTTAGCGGGGGGGGGTCAGATACGCAGTATTTT.

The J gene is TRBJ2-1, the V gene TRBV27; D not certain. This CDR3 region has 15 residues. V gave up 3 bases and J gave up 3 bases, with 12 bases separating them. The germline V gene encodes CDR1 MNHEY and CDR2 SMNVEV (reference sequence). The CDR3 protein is CASSLLGNYYNEQFF. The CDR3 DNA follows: TGTGCCAGCAGTTTGTTAGGGAATTACTACAATGAGCAGTTCTTC.

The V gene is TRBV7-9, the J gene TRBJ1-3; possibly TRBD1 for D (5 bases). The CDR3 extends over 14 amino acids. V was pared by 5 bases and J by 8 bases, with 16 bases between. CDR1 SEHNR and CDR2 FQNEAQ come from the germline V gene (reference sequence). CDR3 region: CASSQGHSQDTIYF. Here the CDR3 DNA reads TGTGCCAGCAGCCAAGGACACAGCCAGGACACCATATATTTT.

Here the CDR3 DNA reads TGCGCCAGCAGCCAAGTCTACGGCGGGATTTTGGAGACCCAGTACTTC. This translates into CASSQVYGGILETQYF. J is TRBJ2-5 and V is TRBV4-1, with D perhaps matching TRBD2 (6 bases). V lost 1 base and J lost 5, with 17 bases in between. This CDR3 is 16 amino acids long. From germline, CDR1 is MGHRA and CDR2 YSYEKL.

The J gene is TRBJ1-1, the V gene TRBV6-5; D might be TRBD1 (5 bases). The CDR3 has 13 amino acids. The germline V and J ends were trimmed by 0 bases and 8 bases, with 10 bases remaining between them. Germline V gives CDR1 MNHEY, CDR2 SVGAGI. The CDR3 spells CASSYSGRGEAFF. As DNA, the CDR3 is TGTGCCAGCAGTTACTCGGGGCGGGGGGAAGCTTTCTTT.

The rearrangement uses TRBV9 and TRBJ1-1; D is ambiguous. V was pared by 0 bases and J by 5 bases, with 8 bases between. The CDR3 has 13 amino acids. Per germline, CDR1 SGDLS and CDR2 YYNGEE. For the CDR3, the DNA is TGTGCCAGCAGCGTAGTGGGTTCTACTGAAGCTTTCTTT. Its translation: CASSVVGSTEAFF.

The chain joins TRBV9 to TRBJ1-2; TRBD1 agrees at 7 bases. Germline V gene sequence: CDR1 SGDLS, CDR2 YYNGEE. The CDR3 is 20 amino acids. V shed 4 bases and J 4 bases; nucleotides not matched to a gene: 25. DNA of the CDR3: TGTGCCAGCAGCCCGTGGCCCCGGCCAACTCGGGACAGCGACATCTATGGCTACACCTTC. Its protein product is CASSPWPRPTRDSDIYGYTF.

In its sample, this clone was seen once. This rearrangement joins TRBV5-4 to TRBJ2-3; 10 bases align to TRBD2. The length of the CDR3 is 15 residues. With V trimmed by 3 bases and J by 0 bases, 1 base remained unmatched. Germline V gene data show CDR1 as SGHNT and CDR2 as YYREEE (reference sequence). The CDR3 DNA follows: TGTGCCAGCAGCTGGACTAGCGGAAGCACAGATACGCAGTATTTT. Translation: CASSWTSGSTDTQYF.

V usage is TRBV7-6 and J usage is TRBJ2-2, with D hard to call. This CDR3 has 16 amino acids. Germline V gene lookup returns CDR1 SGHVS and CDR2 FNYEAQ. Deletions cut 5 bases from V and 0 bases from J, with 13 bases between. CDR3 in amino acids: CASSRGIDPNTGELFF. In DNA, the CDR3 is TGTGCCAGCAGCCGTGGAATAGACCCGAACACCGGGGAGCTGTTTTTT.

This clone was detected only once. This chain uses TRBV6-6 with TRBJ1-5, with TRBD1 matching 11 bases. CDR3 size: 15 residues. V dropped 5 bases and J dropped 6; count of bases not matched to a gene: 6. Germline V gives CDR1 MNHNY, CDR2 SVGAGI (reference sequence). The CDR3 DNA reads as TGTGCCAGCAGTCCGGACAGGGGGCGAAGTCAGCCCCAGCATTTT. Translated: CASSPDRGRSQPQHF.